This section outlines one TCR beta chain sequence together with its context. The CDR3 is 19 amino acids. V was trimmed by 4 bases and J by 0 bases, leaving 23 bases between them. CDR1 and CDR2 from the germline V gene are SGDLS and YYNGEE. This specimen comes from a study of regulatory T cells in long-lasting Graves disease. Regarding time point: newly diagnosed GD, antithyroid drugs for less than 3 months. RNA extracted from PBMCs served as the sequencing template. HTBI primers from iRepertoire and Arm-PCR of CDR3 regions yielded the TCR beta libraries. From the multiplex PCR reads, TCRdb called clonotypes with MiXCR, one entry per CDR3 protein. In the table there are 350,000 to 450,000 distinct CDR3 sequences, 10% to 15% of which are singletons. The sample also formed part of further work on T cells in Graves' hyperthyroidism and ophthalmopathy.

This sequence originates from a woman under 30 with Graves disease. Sample: peripheral blood mononuclear cells (PBMCs), taken at new diagnosis, from a patient treated with antithyroid drugs. The V call is TRBV9, the J call TRBJ2-1; D perhaps matches TRBD1 (6 bases). CDR3 protein: CASSPSTVRGRSSYNEQFF. As DNA, the CDR3 is TGTGCCAGCAGCCCCAGTACTGTTAGGGGGAGAAGCTCCTACAATGAGCAGTTCTTC.